This entry features one T cell receptor (beta chain) sequence. Everyone who took part was 18 to 89 years old, and they came from about 25 US areas. Clinical histories supplied by participants themselves formed the basis of cohort assignment. This record belongs to a study of blood T cell repertoires in COVID-19. At the level of the study: PBMCs, B-cell-depleted T cells, or T cells provided the cDNA or gDNA that made up the material.

Source study methods: Scientists estimated how many nucleated cells there were by amplifying reference gene primers. TCRdb's copy holds only in-frame clones and misses some; the assay was immunoSEQ multiplex PCR. The D gene and trimming were derived from the DNA, and the V and J assignments and clone size from that table. The table records about 230,000 clones, under 90% of them present only once. The source is a woman between 25 and 40 years old with acute COVID-19. The sequencing sample was made of PBMCs or T cells enriched from blood (not recorded which).

The DNA for the CDR3 is TGCGCCAGCAGGAGCGGACAGGGGGCCCCATCCGGGGAGCTGTTTTTT. Its translation: CASRSGQGAPSGELFF. This chain joins TRBV5-1 and TRBJ2-2, with TRBD1 matching over 11 bases. CDR3 length: 16 residues. CDR1 is SGHRS and CDR2 is YFSETQ in the germline V gene. With 5 bases clipped from V and 6 bases from J, the junction kept 9 bases outside the gene matches.